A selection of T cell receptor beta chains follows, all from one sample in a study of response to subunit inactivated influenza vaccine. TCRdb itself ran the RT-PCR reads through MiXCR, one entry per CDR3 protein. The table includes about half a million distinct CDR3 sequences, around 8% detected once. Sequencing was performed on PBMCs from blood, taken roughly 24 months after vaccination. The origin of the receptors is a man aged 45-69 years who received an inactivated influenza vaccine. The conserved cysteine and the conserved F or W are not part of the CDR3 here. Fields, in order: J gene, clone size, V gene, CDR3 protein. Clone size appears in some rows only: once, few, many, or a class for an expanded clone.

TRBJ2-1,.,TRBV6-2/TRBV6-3,ASSHSGVTYNEQF
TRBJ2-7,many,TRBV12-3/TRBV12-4,ASSYRGTSGRSLHHYEQY
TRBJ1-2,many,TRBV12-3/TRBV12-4,ASRADRQNYGYT
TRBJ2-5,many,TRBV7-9,ASSLFRQQETQY
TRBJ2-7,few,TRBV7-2,ASSLENTYEQY
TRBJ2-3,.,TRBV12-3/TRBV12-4,ASSLNLLGDTQY
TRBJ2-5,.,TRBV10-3,AVSAPGQGGETQY
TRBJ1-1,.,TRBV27,ASSQQSTEAF
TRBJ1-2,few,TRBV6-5,ASSYASGEGGYT
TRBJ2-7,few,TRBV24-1,ATSDPTASSYEQY
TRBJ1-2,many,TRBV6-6,ASTTGASYGYT
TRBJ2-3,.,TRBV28,ASLHGAYTDTQY
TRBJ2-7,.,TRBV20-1,SASGTGGRLAGPYEQY
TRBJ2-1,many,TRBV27,ASHRPGSYNEQF
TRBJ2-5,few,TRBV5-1,ASSLERGSGETQY
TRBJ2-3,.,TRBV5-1,ASSTGLAGISDTQY
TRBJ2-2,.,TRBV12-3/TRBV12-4,ASSFSGGIAGELF
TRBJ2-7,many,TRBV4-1,ASSQAPSDTLNYEQY
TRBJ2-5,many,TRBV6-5,ASSSPGQGLETQY
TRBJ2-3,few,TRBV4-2,ASSRTLAGGFDTQY
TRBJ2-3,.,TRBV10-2,ASSDPGGGQDTQY
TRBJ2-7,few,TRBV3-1,ASSQVGREQY
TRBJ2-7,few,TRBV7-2,ASSAPPHTYEQY
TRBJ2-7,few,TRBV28,ASKELSKYEQY
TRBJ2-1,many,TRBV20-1,SAWDSIKSLDEQF
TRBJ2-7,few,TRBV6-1,ASRPGTSGRDEQY
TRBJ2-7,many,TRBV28,ASSLTMGEQY
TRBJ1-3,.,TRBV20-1,SARVPGPSGNTIY
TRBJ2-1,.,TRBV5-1,ASSRRETGGDNEQF
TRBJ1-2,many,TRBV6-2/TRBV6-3,ASSPEQNYGYT
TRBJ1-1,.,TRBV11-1,ASSRDRFPNTEAF
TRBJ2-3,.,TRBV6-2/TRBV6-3,ASSYGIQSANTQY
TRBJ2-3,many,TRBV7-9,ASSSGTGGMTDTQY
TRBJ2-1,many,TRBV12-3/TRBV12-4,ASSGWAGWSYNEQF
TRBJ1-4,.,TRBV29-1,SVGSVSNEKLF
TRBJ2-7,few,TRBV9,ASSVSSGIEHEQY
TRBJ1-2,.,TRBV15,ATSRRELSGYT
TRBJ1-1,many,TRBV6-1,ASSRGFLNTEAF
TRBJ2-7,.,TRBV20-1,SASAGQFSYEQY
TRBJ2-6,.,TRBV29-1,SVTTAGANVLT
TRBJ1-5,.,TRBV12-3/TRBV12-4,ASSFASYSNQPQH
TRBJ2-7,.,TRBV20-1,SVRDGRSYEQY
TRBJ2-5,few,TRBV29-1,SVGLSWRGDQETQY
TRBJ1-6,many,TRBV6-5,ASSFTTGGVSPLH
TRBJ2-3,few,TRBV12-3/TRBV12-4,ASSILAGGTDTQY
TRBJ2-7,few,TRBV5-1,ASANNLGGSYEQY
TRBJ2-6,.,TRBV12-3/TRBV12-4,ASAQSGANVLT
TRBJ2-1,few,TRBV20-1,SARLDRGKSSYNEQF
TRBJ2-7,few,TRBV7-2,ASSLLWGRGTTYEQY
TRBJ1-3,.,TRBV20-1,SARDPSSGNTIY
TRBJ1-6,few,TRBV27,ASSAAGGYYNSPLH